This TCR beta chain comes out of a study of technical replicates of blood from several donors. V shed 0 bases, J shed 5 bases, and the junction held 7 bases outside the gene matches. The CDR3 has 15 residues. Germline V gene lookup returns CDR1 SGHRS and CDR2 YFSETQ. Measured with immunoSEQ multiplex PCR; TCRdb has only the in-frame clones, and not every one. The sample contains tens of thousands of clones, about 94% of which appear only once. The TCR sequence derives from a human donor in good health. The sample comprised T cells isolated from PBMCs. The V call is TRBV5-1, the J call TRBJ1-2; 7 bases map to TRBD1. In DNA, the CDR3 is TGCGCCAGCAGCTTGGCCGCAGGGGGTGGATATGGCTACACCTTC. The encoded protein is CASSLAAGGGYGYTF.